Reported below is one TCR beta chain. This record belongs to a study of control samples from healthy donors and cancer patients. The protocol was immunoSEQ multiplex PCR, while the TCRdb copy is restricted to in-frame clones and leaves out a portion. Of about 160,000 clones listed, 85% to 90% are singletons. Germline V gene sequence: CDR1 MRHNA, CDR2 SNTAGT. The germline V and J ends were trimmed by 8 bases and 10 bases, with 5 bases remaining between them. CDR3 size: 8 residues. The sequence was obtained from a man aged 30 to 45 in good health. The sequencing sample was made of blood. The chain uses TRBV6-4 and TRBJ1-1, with D unresolved. The CDR3: CASYAAFF. The CDR3 DNA reads as TGTGCCAGCTATGCAGCTTTCTTT.